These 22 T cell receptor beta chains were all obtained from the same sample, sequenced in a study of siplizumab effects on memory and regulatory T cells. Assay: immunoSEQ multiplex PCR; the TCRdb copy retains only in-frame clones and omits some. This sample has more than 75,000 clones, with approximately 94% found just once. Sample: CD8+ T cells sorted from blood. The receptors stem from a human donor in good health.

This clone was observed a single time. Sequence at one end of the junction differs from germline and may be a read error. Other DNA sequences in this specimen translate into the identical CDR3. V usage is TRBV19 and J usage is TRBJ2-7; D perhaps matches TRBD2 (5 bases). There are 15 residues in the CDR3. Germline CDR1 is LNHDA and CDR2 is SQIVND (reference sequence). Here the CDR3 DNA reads TGTGCCAGTAGTATCTATCCGGGAAAGACCTACGAACAGTACTTC. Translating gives CASSIYPGKTYEQYF.

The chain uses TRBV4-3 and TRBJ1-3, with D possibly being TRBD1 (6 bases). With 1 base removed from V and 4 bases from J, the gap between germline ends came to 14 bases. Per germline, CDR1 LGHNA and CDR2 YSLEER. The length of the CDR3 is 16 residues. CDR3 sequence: CASSQAMAGVGNTIYF. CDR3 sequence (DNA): TGCGCCAGCAGCCAAGCTATGGCAGGGGTCGGAAACACCATATATTTT.

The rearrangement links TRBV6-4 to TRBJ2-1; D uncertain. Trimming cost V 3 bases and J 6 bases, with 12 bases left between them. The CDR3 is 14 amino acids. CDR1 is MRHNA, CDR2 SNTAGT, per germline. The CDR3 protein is CASSELWGGNEQFF. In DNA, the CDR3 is TGTGCCAGCAGTGAGCTCTGGGGTGGCAATGAGCAGTTCTTC.

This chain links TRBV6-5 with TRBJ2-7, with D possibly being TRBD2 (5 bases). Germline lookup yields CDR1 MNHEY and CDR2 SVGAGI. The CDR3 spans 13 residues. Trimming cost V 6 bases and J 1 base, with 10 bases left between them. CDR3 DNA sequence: TGTGCCAGCAGCCTCGGGGAGTCCTACGAGCAGTACTTC. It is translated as CASSLGESYEQYF.

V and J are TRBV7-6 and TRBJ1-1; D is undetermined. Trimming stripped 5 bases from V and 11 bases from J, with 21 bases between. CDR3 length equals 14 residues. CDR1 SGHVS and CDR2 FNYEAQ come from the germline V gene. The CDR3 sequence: CASSPRTQIIPAFF. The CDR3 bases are TGTGCCAGCAGCCCTCGGACCCAAATAATCCCCGCTTTCTTT.

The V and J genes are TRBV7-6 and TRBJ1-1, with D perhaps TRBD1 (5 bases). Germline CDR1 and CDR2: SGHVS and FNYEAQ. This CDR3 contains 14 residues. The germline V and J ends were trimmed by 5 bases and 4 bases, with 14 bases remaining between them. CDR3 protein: CASSPFGGGTEAFF. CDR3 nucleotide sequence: TGTGCCAGCAGCCCTTTCGGGGGTGGCACTGAAGCTTTCTTT.

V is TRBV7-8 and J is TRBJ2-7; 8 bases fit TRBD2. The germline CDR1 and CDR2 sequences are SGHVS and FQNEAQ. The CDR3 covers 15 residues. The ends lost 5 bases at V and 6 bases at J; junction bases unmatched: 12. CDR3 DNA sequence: TGTGCCAGCAGCCCAGGTGGGACTAGACTCGCCGAGCAGTACTTC. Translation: CASSPGGTRLAEQYF.

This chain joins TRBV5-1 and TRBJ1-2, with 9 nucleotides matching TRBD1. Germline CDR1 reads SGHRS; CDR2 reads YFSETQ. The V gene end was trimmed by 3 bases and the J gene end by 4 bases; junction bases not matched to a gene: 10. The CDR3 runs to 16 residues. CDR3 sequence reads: CASSSTTGGQSYGYTF. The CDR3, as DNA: TGCGCCAGCAGCTCGACGACAGGGGGGCAGAGCTATGGCTACACCTTC. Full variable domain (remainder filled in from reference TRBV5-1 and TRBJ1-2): KAGVTQTPRYLIKTRGQQVTLSCSPISGHRSVSWYQQTPGQGLQFLFEYFSETQRNKGNFPGRFSGRQFSNSRSEMNVSTLELGDSALYLCASSSTTGGQSYGYTFGSGTRLTVV.

As DNA, the CDR3 is TGTGCCAGCAGCTTAGCGAGAGCTGGACTAGGGTCCTACGAGCAGTACTTC. Residues: CASSLARAGLGSYEQYF. The chain carries TRBV7-6 and TRBJ2-7; TRBD2 agrees at 7 bases. CDR3 size: 17 residues. V gave up 0 bases and J gave up 1 base; unmatched junction bases: 9. In germline, CDR1 is SGHVS, CDR2 FNYEAQ.

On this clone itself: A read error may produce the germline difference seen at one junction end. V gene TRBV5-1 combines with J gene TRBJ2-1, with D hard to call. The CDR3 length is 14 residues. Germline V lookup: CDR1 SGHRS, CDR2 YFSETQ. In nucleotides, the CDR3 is TGCGCCAGCAGTTTGGAAAGCTCCTACAATGAGCAGTTCTTC. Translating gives CASSLESSYNEQFF.

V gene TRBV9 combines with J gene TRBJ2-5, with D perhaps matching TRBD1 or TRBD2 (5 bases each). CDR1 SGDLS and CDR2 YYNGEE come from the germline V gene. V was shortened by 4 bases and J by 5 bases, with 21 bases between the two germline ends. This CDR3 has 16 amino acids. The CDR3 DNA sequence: TGTGCCAGCAGCTCTGTTGGGACCGGGACGCTGGAGACCCAGTACTTC. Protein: CASSSVGTGTLETQYF.

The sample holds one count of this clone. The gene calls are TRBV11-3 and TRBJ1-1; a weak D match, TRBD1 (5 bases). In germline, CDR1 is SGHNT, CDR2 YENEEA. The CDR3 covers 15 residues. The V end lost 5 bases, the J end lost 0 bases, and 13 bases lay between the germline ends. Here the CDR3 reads CASSPSGGLNTEAFF. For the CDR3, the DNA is TGTGCCAGCAGCCCAAGTGGGGGACTGAACACTGAAGCTTTCTTT.

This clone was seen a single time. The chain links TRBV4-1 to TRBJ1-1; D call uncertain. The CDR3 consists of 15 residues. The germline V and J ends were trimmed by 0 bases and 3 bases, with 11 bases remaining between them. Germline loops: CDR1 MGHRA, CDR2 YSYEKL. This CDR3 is CASSQDSQTYTEAFF. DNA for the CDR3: TGCGCCAGCAGCCAAGATTCCCAGACCTACACTGAAGCTTTCTTT.

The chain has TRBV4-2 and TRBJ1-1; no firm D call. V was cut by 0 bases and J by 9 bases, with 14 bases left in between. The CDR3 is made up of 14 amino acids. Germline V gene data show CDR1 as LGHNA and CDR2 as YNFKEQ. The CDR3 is CASSQDNEHDKAFF. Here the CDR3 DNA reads TGTGCCAGCAGCCAAGATAATGAGCACGACAAAGCTTTCTTT.

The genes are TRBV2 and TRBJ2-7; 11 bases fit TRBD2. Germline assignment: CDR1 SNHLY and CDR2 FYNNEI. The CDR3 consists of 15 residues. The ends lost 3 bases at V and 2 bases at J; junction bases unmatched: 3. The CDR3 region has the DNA TGTGCCAGCAGTGACCTAGCGGGGGGACCCTACGAGCAGTACTTC. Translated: CASSDLAGGPYEQYF.

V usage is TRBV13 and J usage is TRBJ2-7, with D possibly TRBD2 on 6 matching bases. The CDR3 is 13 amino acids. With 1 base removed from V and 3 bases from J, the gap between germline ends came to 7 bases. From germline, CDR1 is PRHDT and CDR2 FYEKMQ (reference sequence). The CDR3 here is CASSLVADYEQYF. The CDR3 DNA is TGTGCCAGCAGCTTAGTAGCGGACTACGAGCAGTACTTC.

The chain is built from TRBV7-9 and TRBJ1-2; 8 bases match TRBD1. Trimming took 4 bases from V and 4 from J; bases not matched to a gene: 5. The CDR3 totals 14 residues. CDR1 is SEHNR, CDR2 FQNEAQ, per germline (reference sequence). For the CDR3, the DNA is TGTGCCAGCAGCTGGACAGGGCGGGCCTATGGCTACACCTTC. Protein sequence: CASSWTGRAYGYTF.

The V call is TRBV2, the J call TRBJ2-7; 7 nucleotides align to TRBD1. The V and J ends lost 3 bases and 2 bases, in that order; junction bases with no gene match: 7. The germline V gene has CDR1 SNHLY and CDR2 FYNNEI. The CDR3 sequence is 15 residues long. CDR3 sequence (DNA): TGTGCCAGCAGTGAGGGACAGTTCCAAACCTACGAGCAGTACTTC. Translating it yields CASSEGQFQTYEQYF.

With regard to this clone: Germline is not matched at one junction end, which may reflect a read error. The CDR3 region is CASSRGLAGNQETQYF. The CDR3 nucleotides read TGTGCTAGCAGCCGAGGACTAGCGGGGAACCAAGAGACCCAGTACTTC. The chain uses TRBV7-7 and TRBJ2-5, with 12 bases identical to TRBD2. This CDR3 contains 16 residues. Germline assignment: CDR1 SSHAT and CDR2 FNYEAQ (reference sequence). The entire variable domain, with the rest obtained from reference TRBV7-7 and TRBJ2-5, is as follows: GAGVSQSPRYKVTKRGQDVTLRCDPISSHATLYWYQQALGQGPEFLTYFNYEAQPDKSGLPSDRFSAERPEGSISTLTIQRTEQRDSAMYRCASSRGLAGNQETQYFGPGTRLLVL.

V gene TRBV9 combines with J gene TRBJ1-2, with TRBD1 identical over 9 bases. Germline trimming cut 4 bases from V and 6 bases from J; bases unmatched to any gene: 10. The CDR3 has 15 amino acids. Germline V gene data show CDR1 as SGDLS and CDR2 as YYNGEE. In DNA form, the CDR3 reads TGTGCCAGCAGCCCTAGGACAGGGGAACGAAATGGCTACACCTTC. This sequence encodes CASSPRTGERNGYTF.

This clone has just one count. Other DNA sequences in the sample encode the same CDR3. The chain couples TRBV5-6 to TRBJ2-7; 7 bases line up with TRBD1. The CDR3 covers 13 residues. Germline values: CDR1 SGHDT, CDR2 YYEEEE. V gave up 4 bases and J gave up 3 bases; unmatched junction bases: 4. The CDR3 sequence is CASSPGGGYEQYF. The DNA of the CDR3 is TGTGCCAGCAGCCCAGGGGGTGGCTACGAGCAGTACTTC.

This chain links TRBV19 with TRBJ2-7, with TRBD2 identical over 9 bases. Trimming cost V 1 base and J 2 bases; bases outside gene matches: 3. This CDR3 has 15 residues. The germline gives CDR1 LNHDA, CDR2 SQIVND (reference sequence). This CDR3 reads CASSIGASGTYEQYF. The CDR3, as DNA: TGTGCCAGTAGTATAGGTGCTAGCGGGACCTACGAGCAGTACTTC.